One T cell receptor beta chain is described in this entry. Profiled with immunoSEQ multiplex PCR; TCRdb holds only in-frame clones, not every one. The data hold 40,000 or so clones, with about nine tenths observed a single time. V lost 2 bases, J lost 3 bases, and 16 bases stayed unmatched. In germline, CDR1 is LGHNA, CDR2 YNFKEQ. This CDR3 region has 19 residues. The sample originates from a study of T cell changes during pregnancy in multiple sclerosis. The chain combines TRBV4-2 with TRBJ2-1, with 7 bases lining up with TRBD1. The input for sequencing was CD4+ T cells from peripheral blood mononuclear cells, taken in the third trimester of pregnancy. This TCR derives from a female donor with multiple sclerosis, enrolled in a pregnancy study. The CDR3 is CASSQPQGVSRRNYNEQFF. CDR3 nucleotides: TGTGCCAGCAGCCAACCTCAGGGGGTGTCTCGGAGGAACTACAATGAGCAGTTCTTC.